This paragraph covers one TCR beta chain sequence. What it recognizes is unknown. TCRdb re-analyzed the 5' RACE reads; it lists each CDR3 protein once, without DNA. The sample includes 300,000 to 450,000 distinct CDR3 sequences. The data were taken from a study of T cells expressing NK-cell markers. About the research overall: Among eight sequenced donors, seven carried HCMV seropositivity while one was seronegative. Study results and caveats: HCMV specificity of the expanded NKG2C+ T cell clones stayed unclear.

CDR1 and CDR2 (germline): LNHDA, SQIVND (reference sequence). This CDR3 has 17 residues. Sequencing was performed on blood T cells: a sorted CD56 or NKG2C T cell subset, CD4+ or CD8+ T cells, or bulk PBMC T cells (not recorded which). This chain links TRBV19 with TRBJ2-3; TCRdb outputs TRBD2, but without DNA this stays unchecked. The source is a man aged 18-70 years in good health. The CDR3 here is CASSIGSSGGFTDTQYF.